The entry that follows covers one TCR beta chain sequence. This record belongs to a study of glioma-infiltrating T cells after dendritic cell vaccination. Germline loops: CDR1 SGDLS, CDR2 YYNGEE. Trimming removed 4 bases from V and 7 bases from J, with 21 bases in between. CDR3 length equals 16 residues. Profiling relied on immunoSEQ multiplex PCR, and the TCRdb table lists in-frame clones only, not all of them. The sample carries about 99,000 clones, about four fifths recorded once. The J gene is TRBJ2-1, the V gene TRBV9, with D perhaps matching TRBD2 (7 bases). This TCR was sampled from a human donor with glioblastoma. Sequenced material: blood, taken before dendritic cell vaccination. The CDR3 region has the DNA TGTGCCAGCAGCCCTACTTTGGGGGGGGGCTGGAATGAGCAGTTCTTC. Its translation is CASSPTLGGGWNEQFF. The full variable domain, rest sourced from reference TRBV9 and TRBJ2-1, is DSGVTQTPKHLITATGQRVTLRCSPRSGDLSVYWYQQSLDQGLQFLIQYYNGEERAKGNILERFSAQQFPDLHSELNLSSLELGDSALYFCASSPTLGGGWNEQFFGPGTRLTVL.